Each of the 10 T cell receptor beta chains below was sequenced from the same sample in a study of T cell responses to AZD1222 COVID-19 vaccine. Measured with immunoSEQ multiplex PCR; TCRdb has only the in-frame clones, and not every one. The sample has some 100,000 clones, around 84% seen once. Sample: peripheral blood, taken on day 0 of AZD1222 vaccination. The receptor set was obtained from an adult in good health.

CDR3 loop: CASLGQGSDYNEQFF. The CDR3 DNA follows: TGTGCCAGTTTGGGACAGGGTAGCGACTACAATGAGCAGTTCTTC. V gene TRBV28 combines with J gene TRBJ2-1, with 9 positions matching TRBD1. Germline CDR1 reads MDHEN; CDR2 reads SYDVKM. The ends lost 9 bases at V and 3 bases at J; junction bases unmatched: 9. The CDR3 totals 15 residues. Drawing the rest from reference TRBV28 and TRBJ2-1, the complete variable domain is DVKVTQSSRYLVKRTGEKVFLECVQDMDHENMFWYRQDPGLGLRLIYFSYDVKMKEKGDIPEGYSVSREKKERFSLILESASTNQTSMYLCASLGQGSDYNEQFFGPGTRLTVL.

The CDR3 reads CASSLSLGTEAFF. The CDR3, as DNA: TGTGCCAGCAGTTTATCCTTGGGGACTGAAGCTTTCTTT. The V and J genes are TRBV27 and TRBJ1-1; D is undetermined. This CDR3 region has 13 residues. The germline CDR1 and CDR2 sequences are MNHEY and SMNVEV (reference sequence). The germline V and J ends were trimmed by 0 bases and 5 bases, with 7 bases remaining between them.

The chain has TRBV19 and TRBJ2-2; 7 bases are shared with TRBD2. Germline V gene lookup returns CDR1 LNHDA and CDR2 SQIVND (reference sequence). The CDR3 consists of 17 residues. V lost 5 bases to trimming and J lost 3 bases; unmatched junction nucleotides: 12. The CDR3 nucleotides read TGTGCCAGTAGTCCTGGACTAGTCTTGGGCGACACCGGGGAGCTGTTTTTT. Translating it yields CASSPGLVLGDTGELFF.

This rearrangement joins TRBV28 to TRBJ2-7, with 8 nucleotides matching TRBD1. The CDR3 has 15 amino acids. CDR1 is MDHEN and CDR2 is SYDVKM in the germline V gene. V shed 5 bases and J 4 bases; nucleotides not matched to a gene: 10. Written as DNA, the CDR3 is TGTGCCAGCAGTCGGTCTGGACAGGGTGAGTACGAGCAGTACTTC. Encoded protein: CASSRSGQGEYEQYF.

The CDR3 loop is CASSQALGNYGYTF. In nucleotides, the CDR3 is TGTGCCAGCAGCCAAGCGTTGGGTAACTATGGCTACACCTTC. The chain recombines TRBV3-1 (or the pseudogene TRBV3-2) with TRBJ1-2, with unresolved D. Germline CDR1 is LGHDT and CDR2 is YNNKEL (reference sequence). V was trimmed by 1 base and J by 1 base, leaving 7 bases between them. The CDR3 loop spans 14 amino acids.

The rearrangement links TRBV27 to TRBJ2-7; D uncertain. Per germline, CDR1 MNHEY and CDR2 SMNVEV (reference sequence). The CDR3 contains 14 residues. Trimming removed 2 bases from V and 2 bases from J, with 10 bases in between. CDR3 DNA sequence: TGTGCCAGCAGTTTAAGTCCAGAAACCTACGAGCAGTACTTC. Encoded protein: CASSLSPETYEQYF.

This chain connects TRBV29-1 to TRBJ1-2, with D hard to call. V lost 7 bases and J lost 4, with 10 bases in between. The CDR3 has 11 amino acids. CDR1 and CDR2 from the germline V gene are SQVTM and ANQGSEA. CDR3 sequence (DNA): TGCAGCGGGTGGGAGTTCTATGGCTACACCTTC. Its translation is CSGWEFYGYTF.

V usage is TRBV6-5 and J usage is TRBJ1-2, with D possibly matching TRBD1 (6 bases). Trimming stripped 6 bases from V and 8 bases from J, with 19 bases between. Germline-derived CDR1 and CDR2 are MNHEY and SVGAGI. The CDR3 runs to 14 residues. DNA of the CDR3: TGTGCCAGCAGCCAGGGGTGGGAACGTGACGGCTACACCTTC. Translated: CASSQGWERDGYTF.

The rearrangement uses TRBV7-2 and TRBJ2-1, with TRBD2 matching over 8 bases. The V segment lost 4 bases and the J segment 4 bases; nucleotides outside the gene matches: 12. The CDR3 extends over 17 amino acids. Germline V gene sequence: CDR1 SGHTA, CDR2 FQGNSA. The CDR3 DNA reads TGTGCCAGCAGCTCCCAAAGATCGGGACTAGTATACAATGAGCAGTTCTTC. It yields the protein CASSSQRSGLVYNEQFF.

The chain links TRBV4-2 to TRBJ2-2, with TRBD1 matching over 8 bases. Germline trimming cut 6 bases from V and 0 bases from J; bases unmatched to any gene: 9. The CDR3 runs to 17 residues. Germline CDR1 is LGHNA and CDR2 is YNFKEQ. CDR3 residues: CASSRNSGGPNTGELFF. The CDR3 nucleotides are TGTGCCAGCAGTCGTAACTCAGGGGGCCCGAACACCGGGGAGCTGTTTTTT.